The 15 T cell receptor beta chains listed next were all sequenced from one sample in a study of CD8 T cells in Susac syndrome. RNA was extracted with the RNeasy kit, and a quantity of roughly 0.5 to 1 ug was reverse transcribed using random hexamers. TCRdb used MiXCR to reprocess the immunoSEQ multiplex PCR reads, holding one entry per CDR3 protein. Among 300,000 or so distinct CDR3 sequences, about 92% were seen once, and the ten largest hold more than 0.06%. Material for sequencing was CD4+ T cells from PBMCs. The receptors come from a human donor with multiple sclerosis.

This chain connects TRBV3-1 to TRBJ2-1; perhaps TRBD2 as D (6 bases). CDR1 LGHDT and CDR2 YNNKEL come from the germline V gene (reference sequence). The CDR3 sequence is 14 residues long. Trimming took off 1 base at V and 9 bases at J, with 13 bases between the two ends. CDR3 loop: CASSQGEVRGEQFF. CDR3 nucleotides: TGTGCCAGCAGCCAAGGGGAGGTAAGGGGTGAGCAGTTCTTC.

This rearrangement joins TRBV2 to TRBJ2-7; no reliable D call. CDR3 length equals 13 residues. V dropped 3 bases and J dropped 3 bases, with 9 bases sitting between them. The germline V gene encodes CDR1 SNHLY and CDR2 FYNNEI. In DNA form, the CDR3 reads TGTGCCAGCAGTGACAGAGGAAACTACGAGCAGTACTTC. Translating gives CASSDRGNYEQYF.

V and J are TRBV18 and TRBJ2-5; 9 bases are shared with TRBD2. Trimming removed 3 bases from V and 2 bases from J; junction bases left unmatched: 4. The CDR3 sequence is 15 residues long. CDR1 and CDR2 (germline): KGHSH, LQKENI. CDR3 region: CASSPRLAEQETQYF. The CDR3 bases are TGTGCCAGCTCACCTAGACTAGCGGAACAAGAGACCCAGTACTTC.

The CDR3 DNA sequence: TGCAGTGCTAGGAGGGACAGGGGGCACGAGCAGTACTTC. Protein product: CSARRDRGHEQYF. The chain couples TRBV20-1 to TRBJ2-7; 12 positions match TRBD1. The CDR3 contains 13 residues. Germline CDR1 is DFQATT and CDR2 is SNEGSKA (reference sequence). J gave up 5 bases and V 3 bases, and 2 bases lay outside the gene matches.

This clonotype has a handful of counts. The chain couples TRBV30 to TRBJ2-2; D call uncertain. Germline V lookup: CDR1 GTSNPN, CDR2 SVGIG (reference sequence). The CDR3 is made up of 15 amino acids. V was cut by 2 bases and J by 6 bases, with 16 bases left in between. CDR3 region: CAWSFPPLLSGELFF. The CDR3 nucleotides are TGTGCCTGGAGTTTTCCCCCTCTTCTGTCCGGGGAGCTGTTTTTT.

This clonotype showed up just a few times. This sequence joins TRBV12-3 or TRBV12-4 and TRBJ2-3, with D hard to call. This CDR3 contains 14 residues. V was clipped by 1 base and J by 0 bases, with 5 bases between them. The CDR3 DNA reads as TGTGCCAGCAGTTTAGGGCATAGCACAGATACGCAGTATTTT. It specifies CASSLGHSTDTQYF.

This clonotype was recorded once. The V call is TRBV30, the J call TRBJ2-1; 14 nucleotides match TRBD2. The germline gives CDR1 GTSNPN, CDR2 SVGIG (reference sequence). The V gene end was trimmed by 3 bases and the J gene end by 7 bases; junction bases not matched to a gene: 8. The CDR3 is made up of 16 amino acids. CDR3 sequence: CAWRNPGLAGANEQFF. As DNA, the CDR3 is TGTGCCTGGAGAAATCCGGGACTAGCGGGGGCAAATGAGCAGTTCTTC.

The chain employs TRBV7-9 and TRBJ2-1; TRBD2 is a possible D gene (5 bases). With 2 bases removed from V and 3 bases from J, the gap between germline ends came to 14 bases. CDR1 SEHNR and CDR2 FQNEAQ come from the germline V gene (reference sequence). The CDR3 sequence is 16 residues long. CDR3 nucleotide sequence: TGTGCCAGCAGCTTACGAGGGAGAGAGTTCTACAATGAGCAGTTCTTC. This sequence encodes CASSLRGREFYNEQFF.

This chain connects TRBV6-2 or TRBV6-3 to TRBJ2-7, with 11 bases lining up with TRBD2. Germline V lookup: CDR1 MNHEY, CDR2 SVGEGT. The CDR3 is made up of 16 amino acids. J was trimmed by 5 bases and V by 0 bases; bases with no gene match: 6. The CDR3 reads CASSYSLAGADHEQYF. The CDR3 DNA follows: TGTGCCAGCAGTTACTCACTAGCGGGAGCAGACCACGAGCAGTACTTC.

The chain uses TRBV7-2 and TRBJ2-7; TRBD1 aligns across 8 bases. The CDR3 covers 15 residues. Germline values: CDR1 SGHTA, CDR2 FQGNSA. V lost 3 bases and J lost 0; bases outside the gene matches: 4. The CDR3 reads CASSFGGQVSYEQYF. CDR3 nucleotide sequence: TGTGCCAGCAGCTTTGGGGGACAGGTCTCCTACGAGCAGTACTTC.

This clonotype was seen once. The chain couples TRBV27 to TRBJ1-3; no definite D call. The CDR3 totals 15 residues. The V gene lost 2 bases and the J gene lost 0 bases, with 8 bases spanning the gap. Germline values: CDR1 MNHEY, CDR2 SMNVEV (reference sequence). CDR3 sequence (DNA): TGTGCCAGCAGTTTAAACGGATACTCTGGAAACACCATATATTTT. This codes for CASSLNGYSGNTIYF.

The V gene is TRBV12-3 or TRBV12-4, the J gene TRBJ1-2; tentatively, D is TRBD1 (5 bases). The CDR3 spans 11 residues. V was cut by 5 bases and J by 6 bases, with 7 bases left in between. The DNA of the CDR3 is TGTGCCAGCAGTCAGGGTAATGGCTACACCTTC. Its translation is CASSQGNGYTF.

Notes on this clonotype: The junction differs from germline at one of its ends, possibly a read error. The chain uses TRBV5-6 and TRBJ1-5; no definite D call. CDR3 size: 13 residues. Germline values: CDR1 SGHDT, CDR2 YYEEEE. The CDR3 here is CASSRREDGRWNF. The CDR3, as DNA: TGTGCCAGCAGCCGGAGAGAGGACGGCCGATGGAATTTT.

This chain connects TRBV6-6 to TRBJ2-1; D remains unclear. Germline V lookup: CDR1 MNHNY, CDR2 SVGAGI (reference sequence). CDR3 length: 16 residues. Trimming removed 2 bases from V and 4 bases from J, with 15 bases in between. In DNA form, the CDR3 reads TGTGCCAGCAGTTACCCTCCAGGCCAAGCATACAATGAGCAGTTCTTC. Protein product: CASSYPPGQAYNEQFF.

The chain couples TRBV6-2 or TRBV6-3 to TRBJ1-2, with TRBD1 matching 11 bases. The junction had 6 bases not matched to a gene; V was cut back by 5 bases and J by 4 bases. The CDR3 has 15 residues. Germline lookup yields CDR1 MNHEY and CDR2 SVGEGT. DNA of the CDR3: TGTGCCAGCAGTGACCGGGACAGGGGGGCCTATGGCTACACCTTC. The encoded protein is CASSDRDRGAYGYTF.